Each of the 2 T cell receptor beta chains below was sequenced from the same sample in a study of regulatory T cells in long-lasting Graves disease. Construction of TCR beta libraries relied on iRepertoire HTBI primers and on Arm-PCR targeting CDR3 regions. TCRdb re-called the multiplex PCR reads with MiXCR, one entry per CDR3 protein. This sample carries hundreds of thousands of distinct CDR3 sequences, 30% of them seen once, and the ten largest clones take around 42%. The time point: persistent/refractory GD, antithyroid drugs over 5 years with positive TRAb. Generation of the TCR library employed RNA extracted from PBMCs. The sequencing here drew on peripheral blood mononuclear cells (PBMCs), taken when the disease was refractory, from a patient treated with antithyroid drugs. These TCRs come from a female donor with Graves disease.

A word on this clonotype: One end of the junction is discordant with germline, which a read error may explain. V and J are TRBV20-1 and TRBJ2-7, with TRBD2 matching over 7 bases. Germline CDR1 is DFQATT and CDR2 is SNEGSKA (reference sequence). This CDR3 has 11 residues. CDR3 in DNA: TGCGGTGCTACTGGACTAGACGAGCAGTACTTC. Translation gives CGATGLDEQYF.

The V gene is TRBV6-1, the J gene TRBJ2-5; the D gene could be TRBD1 or TRBD2 (6 bases each). V was clipped by 1 base and J by 5 bases, with 23 bases between them. Germline V gene sequence: CDR1 MNHNS, CDR2 SASEGT. The CDR3 is 18 amino acids. The CDR3 sequence: CASSEVRGHGRSGETQYF. CDR3 nucleotide sequence: TGTGCCAGCAGTGAAGTCCGGGGGCACGGGCGGAGCGGGGAGACCCAGTACTTC.